This T cell receptor (beta chain) comes out of a study of regulatory T cells in long-lasting Graves disease listed by TCRdb under 2021. Regarding the study in general: Persistent Graves' disease meant more than 5 years of antithyroid drug treatment with TSH receptor autoantibodies that stayed positive. Peripheral blood TCR sequencing and RNA sequencing compared persistent Graves' disease patients with newly diagnosed Graves' disease patients. The study took place in China and was registered as a clinical trial. TCR sequencing covered 13 persistent and around 20 newly diagnosed Graves' disease patients, 33 samples in total. Persistent Graves' disease patients in the clinical cohort had taken antithyroid drugs for 8 to 12 years on average. Here is what the overall study found, with its caveats: Lower TCR Shannon entropy and fewer highly expanded clones were observed in persistent Graves' disease patients than in newly diagnosed patients, which suggested clonal expansion. Only the TCR beta chain was sequenced and analyzed. TRBV28, TRBJ1-2 and TRBJ2-5 were preferentially used in persistent disease, while TRBV20-1 and TRBJ2-1 were favored in newly diagnosed disease. Peripheral blood alone was examined, since thyroid tissue, which constituted the primary lesion, could not be accessed. Patients with persistent disease shared more public clonotypes (over 2,500) than newly diagnosed patients did (more than 900). As a limitation, the authors acknowledged that the small sample size may reduce accuracy.

In its sample, this clonotype was seen many times. This clone's antigen is unknown. One base away there is no much larger clone; base qualities are not given. Based on the germline V gene, the CDR1 and CDR2 sequences are SGHTA and FQGNSA. The CDR3 goes from the cysteine to the phenylalanine over 13 residues. Only the CDR3 DNA stays, 39 bases, in frame from base 1. The V and J ends are trimmed by 5 bases and 6 bases, leaving 13 bases between them. The sample's time point label is to be understood as: persistent/refractory GD, antithyroid drugs over 5 years with positive TRAb. For both TCR sequencing and RNA sequencing, RNA was extracted from PBMCs using TRIzol. The diagnosis of Graves' disease followed American Thyroid Association guidelines. Patients for the study were recruited at an endocrinology department in Xi'an, China. Each patient gave roughly 8.4 milliliters of peripheral blood, collected in an EDTA anticoagulant tube. Ficoll Paque Plus density gradient separation was used to isolate PBMCs, and no further T cell sorting was done. An Agilent 2100 Bioanalyzer and agarose gel were used to check RNA quality, and a NanoDrop 2000 was used to measure RNA concentration.

Libraries were prepared through multiplex PCR. These reads were obtained on an Illumina HiSeq 4000. iRepertoire HTBI primers and Arm-PCR amplification of CDR3 regions were used to construct TCR beta libraries. Gel purification was performed on PCR products prior to sequencing. On the study's bioinformatics: A total of fewer than 70 TRBV and 14 TRBJ segments were identified across samples and were used for gene usage analysis of CDR3 amino acid clonotypes. COPE and FqMerger were used to merge the filtered high-quality paired reads into contigs. BLAST was used to align contigs to IMGT TRBV, TRBD and TRBJ reference genes, with CDR3 defined following IMGT. Any clonotype with a frequency above 0.1% was counted as a highly expanded clone. Shannon entropy was used to measure repertoire diversity, and the Gini coefficient was used to measure V-J evenness. A clonotype was considered public if more than one individual shared it. TCRdb handled the public reads itself, with Q25 trimming in fastp and clone calling in MiXCR, and kept productive beta chains. Every CDR3 protein is listed once, alongside the most common genes and DNA of its rows. The V and J calls shown here were made by TCRdb, not taken from the authors' results. Recorded for this sample are around 450,000 distinct CDR3 sequences; roughly a fifth of them occurred a single time. About 7% of the sample lies in the top ten.

The sequence joins TRBV7-2 to TRBJ1-2; a tentative D match to TRBD1 spans 5 bases. The sample in question was peripheral blood mononuclear cells (PBMCs), obtained when the disease was refractory, from a patient treated with antithyroid drugs. The origin of this receptor is a female donor with Graves disease. The encoded CDR3 is CASSPSRENGYTF. The nucleotide sequence is TGTGCCAGCAGCCCGTCCAGGGAAAATGGCTACACCTTC.